Shown below are 18 T cell receptor beta chains from a single sample sequenced in a study of control samples from healthy donors and cancer patients. Libraries were prepared by immunoSEQ multiplex PCR; TCRdb keeps only in-frame clonotypes and omits some of them. The sample records about 120,000 clones, more than 85% being singletons. Source material: blood. The receptors were sampled from a man aged 18-30 years in good health.

The rearrangement uses TRBV5-1 and TRBJ1-2; 7 nucleotides align to TRBD1. The V and J ends lost 3 bases and 4 bases, in that order; junction bases with no gene match: 6. Germline CDR1 SGHRS, CDR2 YFSETQ. There are 14 residues in the CDR3. CDR3 sequence reads: CASSWGTASYGYTF. The CDR3 coding sequence is TGCGCCAGCAGCTGGGGGACAGCTAGCTATGGCTACACCTTC.

V gene TRBV28 combines with J gene TRBJ1-2; TRBD1 agrees at 7 bases. The germline V gene encodes CDR1 MDHEN and CDR2 SYDVKM. V shed 6 bases, J shed 6 bases, and the junction held 13 bases outside the gene matches. The CDR3 is made up of 15 amino acids. The CDR3 here is CASSKIGGASDGYTF. The CDR3 region has the DNA TGTGCCAGCAGCAAAATAGGGGGCGCGAGTGATGGCTACACCTTC.

The chain combines TRBV9 with TRBJ2-3; 8 positions match TRBD2. Losses at the gene ends were 0 bases for V and 5 bases for J; bases not matched to a gene: 8. This CDR3 region has 16 residues. Germline assignment: CDR1 SGDLS and CDR2 YYNGEE. The CDR3 region is CASSVAGSGKLDTQYF. For the CDR3, the DNA is TGTGCCAGCAGCGTAGCTGGTAGCGGGAAGTTAGATACGCAGTATTTT.

The chain has TRBV7-2 and TRBJ2-1, with TRBD2 matching 11 bases. The CDR3 is made up of 16 amino acids. CDR1 and CDR2 (germline): SGHTA, FQGNSA. Germline trimming cut 5 bases from V and 7 bases from J; bases unmatched to any gene: 10. DNA for the CDR3: TGTGCCAGCAGCCGCCCGACTAGCGGGGTGAGGAATGAGCAGTTCTTC. As protein: CASSRPTSGVRNEQFF.

V is TRBV18 and J is TRBJ2-1, with TRBD2 matching over 14 bases. V trimming: 2 bases; J trimming: 7 bases; junction bases outside the gene matches: 4. CDR1 is KGHSH and CDR2 is LQKENI in the germline V gene. The CDR3 totals 16 residues. This CDR3 reads CASSPTGLAGVNEQFF. In nucleotides, the CDR3 is TGTGCCAGCTCACCAACGGGACTAGCGGGAGTTAATGAGCAGTTCTTC.

The chain uses TRBV5-6 and TRBJ2-7; 8 bases are shared with TRBD1. V lost 0 bases to trimming and J lost 6 bases; unmatched junction nucleotides: 5. CDR3 size: 14 residues. Per the germline V gene, CDR1 is SGHDT and CDR2 is YYEEEE. The CDR3 nucleotides are TGTGCCAGCAGCTTGGGACAGGGGCGCCTCGAGCAGTACTTC. Protein: CASSLGQGRLEQYF.

The chain combines TRBV28 with TRBJ2-3; weak D call: TRBD2 (5 bases). The CDR3 length is 15 residues. The germline V gene encodes CDR1 MDHEN and CDR2 SYDVKM. Trimming took off 6 bases at V and 3 bases at J, with 16 bases between the two ends. The CDR3 reads CASSSPGRGTDTQYF. CDR3 DNA: TGTGCCAGCAGCTCGCCAGGCCGGGGAACAGATACGCAGTATTTT.

The chain has TRBV30 and TRBJ2-7; a possible D gene is TRBD1 (6 bases). V lost 0 bases and J 3 bases, leaving 9 bases between the germline ends. The CDR3 is 13 amino acids. Germline CDR1 reads GTSNPN; CDR2 reads SVGIG (reference sequence). The DNA of the CDR3 is TGTGCCTGGAGTGTCCAAGGGGGCTACGAGCAGTACTTC. It translates to CAWSVQGGYEQYF.

This sequence joins TRBV6-6 and TRBJ2-1; D assignment may be TRBD1 or TRBD2 (5 bases each). Germline V gene lookup returns CDR1 MNHNY and CDR2 SVGAGI (reference sequence). This CDR3 has 14 residues. Between the trimmed V and J ends, which lost 3 bases and 8 bases, there was a span of 14 bases. The CDR3 spells CASSYRGPGDEQFF. In nucleotides, the CDR3 is TGTGCCAGCAGTTATAGGGGCCCCGGGGATGAGCAGTTCTTC.

The chain carries TRBV5-4 and TRBJ1-2; D unclear. Per germline, CDR1 SGHNT and CDR2 YYREEE (reference sequence). The CDR3 spans 16 residues. Deletions cut 3 bases from V and 4 bases from J, with 19 bases between. The CDR3 DNA reads as TGTGCCAGCAGCTCCGAAGGCAGCACCGGGGTCTATGGCTACACCTTC. Amino acid sequence: CASSSEGSTGVYGYTF.

The chain uses TRBV28 and TRBJ1-1; 7 bases match TRBD1. V lost 8 bases to trimming and J lost 1 base; unmatched junction nucleotides: 7. The CDR3 has 14 residues. CDR1 and CDR2 (germline): MDHEN, SYDVKM. For the CDR3, the DNA is TGTGCCAGCTGCCGGCGGGACAGGAACACTGAAGCTTTCTTT. Translation gives CASCRRDRNTEAFF. Full variable domain (missing parts from reference TRBV28 and TRBJ1-1): DVKVTQSSRYLVKRTGEKVFLECVQDMDHENMFWYRQDPGLGLRLIYFSYDVKMKEKGDIPEGYSVSREKKERFSLILESASTNQTSMYLCASCRRDRNTEAFFGQGTRLTVV.

This sequence joins TRBV13 and TRBJ2-1, with TRBD2 matching over 7 bases. CDR1 PRHDT and CDR2 FYEKMQ come from the germline V gene (reference sequence). The ends lost 5 bases at V and 8 bases at J; junction bases unmatched: 9. The CDR3 runs to 14 residues. In DNA form, the CDR3 reads TGTGCCAGCAGCCCGCGGACTAGTCGGGATGAGCAGTTCTTC. Its protein is CASSPRTSRDEQFF. Full variable domain (rest looked up from reference TRBV13 and TRBJ2-1): AAGVIQSPRHLIKEKRETATLKCYPIPRHDTVYWYQQGPGQDPQFLISFYEKMQSDKGSIPDRFSAQQFSDYHSELNMSSLELGDSALYFCASSPRTSRDEQFFGPGTRLTVL.

V and J are TRBV6-5 and TRBJ2-7, with a possible D match to TRBD2 (6 bases). The CDR3 has 15 amino acids. The germline V and J ends were trimmed by 6 bases and 7 bases, with 22 bases remaining between them. Looked up from germline, CDR1 is MNHEY and CDR2 is SVGAGI. The CDR3 nucleotides are TGTGCCAGCAGCGCCCCCCCCGCAGGCCGGGGGGAGCAGTACTTC. Its protein product is CASSAPPAGRGEQYF.

V is TRBV6-1 and J is TRBJ1-6, with D unresolved. Germline CDR1 and CDR2: MNHNS and SASEGT. The V end was cut by 0 bases, the J end by 10 bases, with 13 bases between. The CDR3 runs to 15 residues. CDR3 nucleotides: TGTGCCAGCAGTGAAGCGGAGGGTTGGGAGTCACCCCTCCACTTT. This codes for CASSEAEGWESPLHF.

This clone occurred once. The chain has TRBV20-1 and TRBJ1-1; D is unclear. The germline V gene has CDR1 DFQATT and CDR2 SNEGSKA (reference sequence). Deletions cut 6 bases from V and 1 base from J, with 6 bases between. The CDR3 is 11 amino acids. CDR3 in amino acids: CSAYGNTEAFF. In DNA form, the CDR3 reads TGCAGTGCCTACGGGAACACTGAAGCTTTCTTT.

As to this clone: This sample includes further DNA sequences coding for the same CDR3. The chain links TRBV30 to TRBJ1-2; D unresolved. CDR3 size: 12 residues. The V and J ends lost 3 bases and 3 bases respectively, with 8 bases between them. Germline CDR1 is GTSNPN and CDR2 is SVGIG (reference sequence). The CDR3 DNA follows: TGTGCCTGGAGCGACGGACACTATGGCTACACCTTC. Residues: CAWSDGHYGYTF. Full variable domain (missing parts from reference TRBV30 and TRBJ1-2): SQTIHQWPATLVQPVGSPLSLECTVEGTSNPNLYWYRQAAGRGLQLLFYSVGIGQISSEVPQNLSASRPQDRQFILSSKKLLLSDSGFYLCAWSDGHYGYTFGSGTRLTVV.

The chain has TRBV30 and TRBJ2-1; D call uncertain. This CDR3 is built from 14 residues. CDR1 GTSNPN and CDR2 SVGIG come from the germline V gene (reference sequence). V was clipped by 1 base and J by 8 bases, with 15 bases between them. The CDR3 DNA reads as TGTGCCTGGAGTGAACTTTCCCGTAGGGATGAGCAGTTCTTC. Its translation is CAWSELSRRDEQFF.

This chain links TRBV2 with TRBJ1-5; a possible D gene is TRBD1 (5 bases). Between the trimmed V and J ends, which lost 8 bases and 7 bases, there was a span of 9 bases. The germline V gene encodes CDR1 SNHLY and CDR2 FYNNEI. The CDR3 totals 11 residues. The CDR3 spells CASAREQPQHF. In DNA, the CDR3 is TGTGCCAGCGCCAGGGAACAGCCCCAGCATTTT.